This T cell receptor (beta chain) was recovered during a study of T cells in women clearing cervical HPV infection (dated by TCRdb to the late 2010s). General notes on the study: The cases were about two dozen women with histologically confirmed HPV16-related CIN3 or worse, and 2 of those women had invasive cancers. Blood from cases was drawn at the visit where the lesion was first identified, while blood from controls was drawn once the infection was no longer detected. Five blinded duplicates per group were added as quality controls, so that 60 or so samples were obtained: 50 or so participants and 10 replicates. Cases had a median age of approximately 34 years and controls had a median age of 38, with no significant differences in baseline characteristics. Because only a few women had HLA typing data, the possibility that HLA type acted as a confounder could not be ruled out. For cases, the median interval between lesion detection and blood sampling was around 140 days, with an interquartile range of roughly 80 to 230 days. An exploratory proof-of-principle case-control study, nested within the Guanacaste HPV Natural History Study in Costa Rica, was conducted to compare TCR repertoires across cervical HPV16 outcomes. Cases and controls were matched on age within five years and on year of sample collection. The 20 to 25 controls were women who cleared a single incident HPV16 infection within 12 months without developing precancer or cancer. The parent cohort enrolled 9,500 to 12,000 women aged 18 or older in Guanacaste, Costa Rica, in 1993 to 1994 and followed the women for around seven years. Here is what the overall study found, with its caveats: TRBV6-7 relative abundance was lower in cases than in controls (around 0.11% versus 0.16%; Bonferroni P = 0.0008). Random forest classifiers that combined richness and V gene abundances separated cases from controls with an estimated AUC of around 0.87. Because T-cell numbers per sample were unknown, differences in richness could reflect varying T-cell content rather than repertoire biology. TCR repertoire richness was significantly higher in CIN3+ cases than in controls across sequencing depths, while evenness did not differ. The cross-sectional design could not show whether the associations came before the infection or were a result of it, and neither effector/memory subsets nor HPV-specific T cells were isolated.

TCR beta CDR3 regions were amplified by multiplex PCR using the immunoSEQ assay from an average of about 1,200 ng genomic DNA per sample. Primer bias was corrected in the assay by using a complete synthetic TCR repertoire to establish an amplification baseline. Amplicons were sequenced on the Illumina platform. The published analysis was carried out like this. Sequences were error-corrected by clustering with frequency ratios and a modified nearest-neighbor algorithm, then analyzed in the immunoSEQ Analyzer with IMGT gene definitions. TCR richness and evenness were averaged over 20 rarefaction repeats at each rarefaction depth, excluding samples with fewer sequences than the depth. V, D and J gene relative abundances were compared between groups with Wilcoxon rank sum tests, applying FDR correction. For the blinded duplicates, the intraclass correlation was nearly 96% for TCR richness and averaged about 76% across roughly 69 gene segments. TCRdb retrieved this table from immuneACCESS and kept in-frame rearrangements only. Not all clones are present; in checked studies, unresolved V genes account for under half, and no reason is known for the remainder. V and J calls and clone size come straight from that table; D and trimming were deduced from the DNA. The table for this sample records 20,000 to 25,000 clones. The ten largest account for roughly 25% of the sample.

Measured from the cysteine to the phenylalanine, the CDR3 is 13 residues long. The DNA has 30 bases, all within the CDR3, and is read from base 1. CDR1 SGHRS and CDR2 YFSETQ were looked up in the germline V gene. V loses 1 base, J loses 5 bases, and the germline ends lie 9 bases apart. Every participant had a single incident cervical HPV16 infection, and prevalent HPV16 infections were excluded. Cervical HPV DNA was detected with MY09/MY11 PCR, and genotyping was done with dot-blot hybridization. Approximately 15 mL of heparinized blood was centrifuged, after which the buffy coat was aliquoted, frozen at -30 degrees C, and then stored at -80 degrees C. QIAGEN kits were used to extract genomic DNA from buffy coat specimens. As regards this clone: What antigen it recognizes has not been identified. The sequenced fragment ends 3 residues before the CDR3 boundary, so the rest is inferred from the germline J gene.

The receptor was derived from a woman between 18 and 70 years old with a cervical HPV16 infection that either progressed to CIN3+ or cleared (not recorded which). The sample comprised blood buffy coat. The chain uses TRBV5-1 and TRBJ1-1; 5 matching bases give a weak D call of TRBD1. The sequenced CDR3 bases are TGCGCCAGCAGCTTGATCGGGGGGACTGAA. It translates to CASSLIGGTE. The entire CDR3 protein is CASSLIGGTEAFF. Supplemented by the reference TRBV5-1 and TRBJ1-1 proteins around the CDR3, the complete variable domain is KAGVTQTPRYLIKTRGQQVTLSCSPISGHRSVSWYQQTPGQGLQFLFEYFSETQRNKGNFPGRFSGRQFSNSRSEMNVSTLELGDSALYLCASSLIGGTEAFFGQGTRLTVV.